One T cell receptor beta chain is described in this entry. This entry comes from a study of regulatory T cells in long-lasting Graves disease. Researchers made TCR beta libraries by using iRepertoire HTBI primers and running Arm-PCR on CDR3 regions. TCRdb passed the multiplex PCR reads through MiXCR, listing each CDR3 protein once. The profile shows approximately 470,000 distinct CDR3 sequences, roughly 16% of them singletons. Indicated time point: newly diagnosed GD, antithyroid drugs for less than 3 months. Isolated PBMC RNA provided the starting material for the TCR library. The CDR3 runs to 14 residues. Germline trimming cut 3 bases from V and 6 bases from J; bases unmatched to any gene: 2. The germline gives CDR1 KGHDR, CDR2 SFDVKD. These same data were also listed under a study on T cells in Graves' hyperthyroidism and ophthalmopathy.

The source is a man between 35 and 55 years old with Graves disease. The sample here was peripheral blood mononuclear cells (PBMCs), taken at new diagnosis, from a patient treated with antithyroid drugs. This rearrangement joins TRBV24-1 to TRBJ2-1, with TRBD2 matching 9 bases. Written as DNA, the CDR3 is TGTGCCACCAGTGATCTTAGCGGGAGCAATGAGCAGTTCTTC. It translates to CATSDLSGSNEQFF.